Listed below are T cell receptor beta chains from one sample, sequenced in a study of blood T cell repertoires in COVID-19. The data were produced by immunoSEQ multiplex PCR, yet TCRdb's version contains in-frame clones alone and is incomplete. The repertoire holds under 200,000 clones, with around 90% as singletons. Sample: peripheral blood. Receptors were obtained from a man aged 50 to 60 with acute or convalescent COVID-19. Each CDR3 is given with its conserved first and last residue. A D gene is named only where the DNA matches it firmly. Clone size is shown for a subset of rows, as once, few, many or a class of expanded clone.

d_call,clone_size,v_call,j_call,cdr3_nt,cdr3_aa
.,.,TRBV30,TRBJ1-2,TGTGCCTGGAGTAGAGACAGGCCCTACGGCTACACCTTC,CAWSRDRPYGYTF
.,.,TRBV5-5,TRBJ2-3,TGTGCCAGCAGCTTTGGGACCAATGGGGGGGATACGCAGTATTTT,CASSFGTNGGDTQYF
.,.,TRBV30,TRBJ2-7,TGTGCCGCCCGTGACGGGTTGGAGCAGTACTTC,CAARDGLEQYF
.,.,TRBV10-1,TRBJ2-3,TGCGCCAGCAGTGAGGGGAGGAGCACAGATACGCAGTATTTT,CASSEGRSTDTQYF
TRBD1,once,TRBV6-5,TRBJ2-3,TGTGCCAGCAGTTGGACAGGGGTGCCAGATACGCAGTATTTT,CASSWTGVPDTQYF
.,few,TRBV19,TRBJ1-6,TGTGCCAGTAGTACCAATAATTCACCCCTCCACTTT,CASSTNNSPLHF
.,.,TRBV11-2,TRBJ2-2,TGTGCCAGCAGCTTAGGACTTACCGGGGAGCTGTTTTTT,CASSLGLTGELFF
TRBD1,once,TRBV19,TRBJ2-2,TGTGCCAGTAGTAGGGCCCGGACAGGGAACACCGGGGAGCTGTTTTTT,CASSRARTGNTGELFF
.,.,TRBV19,TRBJ1-4,TGTGCCAGTAGTAGTGGACAGAATGAAAAACTGTTTTTT,CASSSGQNEKLFF
.,.,TRBV9,TRBJ1-1,TGTGCCAGCAGCGCCCGAGGGTTGGACACTGAAGCTTTCTTT,CASSARGLDTEAFF
TRBD1,.,TRBV11-3,TRBJ2-1,TGTGCCAGCAGCTTAAGAAGACAGGGTTTGGGCAATGAGCAGTTCTTC,CASSLRRQGLGNEQFF
TRBD1,few,TRBV20-1,TRBJ1-1,TGCGGGGGGACAGGGTGGACTGAAGCTTTCTTT,CGGTGWTEAFF
TRBD1,.,TRBV11-2,TRBJ1-4,TGTGCCAGCAGCTTATCGACAGGGGCTAATGAAAAACTGTTTTTT,CASSLSTGANEKLFF
TRBD1,.,TRBV5-1,TRBJ1-4,TGCGCCAGCAGCTTGTTAGGGGGCGATGAAAAACTGTTTTTT,CASSLLGGDEKLFF
.,once,TRBV30,TRBJ1-2,TGTGCCTGGAGGGGTCACAGTCCCCTTGGCTACACCTTC,CAWRGHSPLGYTF
.,.,TRBV19,TRBJ1-1,TGTGCCAGTAGTCCCGCCCTCGTAGGGGTGAACACTGAAGCTTTCTTT,CASSPALVGVNTEAFF
.,.,TRBV2,TRBJ1-1,TGTGCCAGCAGACGGGGCACTGAAGCTTTCTTT,CASRRGTEAFF
TRBD1,.,TRBV30,TRBJ1-5,TGTGCCTGGAACGACAGGGGAGGCAATCAGCCCCAGCATTTT,CAWNDRGGNQPQHF
.,.,TRBV29-1,TRBJ2-1,TGCAGCGTTCGGGGGACCGTAAGGGGCTCCTACAATGAGCAGTTCTTC,CSVRGTVRGSYNEQFF
TRBD2,.,TRBV28,TRBJ2-1,TGTGCCAGCAGTTCGGCGGGAGGGTACAATGAGCAGTTCTTC,CASSSAGGYNEQFF
.,.,TRBV5-6,TRBJ1-5,TGTGCCAGCAGCTTGGGGTGGAGTCAGCCCCAGCATTTT,CASSLGWSQPQHF
TRBD1,.,TRBV28,TRBJ1-2,TGTGCCAGCAGCCCGGGACAGGGGCCATACCATGGCTACACCTTC,CASSPGQGPYHGYTF
.,.,TRBV6-5,TRBJ1-3,TGTGCCAGCAGGGACAGCTCTGGAAACACCATATATTTT,CASRDSSGNTIYF
TRBD2,once,TRBV6-6,TRBJ2-3,TGTGCCACACAATCCGGGACTAATTCCTTTGGGCAGTATTTT,CATQSGTNSFGQYF
TRBD2,.,TRBV11-3,TRBJ2-3,TGTGCCAGCAGCGCCCGGGGACTAGCGGGTTCCGATACGCAGTATTTT,CASSARGLAGSDTQYF
TRBD1,.,TRBV7-7,TRBJ1-3,TGTGCTAGCAGCTTGGGACAGAACTCTGGAAACACCATATATTTT,CASSLGQNSGNTIYF
.,.,TRBV2,TRBJ2-5,TGTGCCAGCAGTGTTGAGGGATTGATGGAGACCCAGTACTTC,CASSVEGLMETQYF
TRBD2,.,TRBV18,TRBJ2-1,TGTGCCAGCTCAAGGACTAGATATGAGCAGTTCTTC,CASSRTRYEQFF
.,.,TRBV5-1,TRBJ1-1,TGCGCCAGCAGCTTGGCGGTCGAGGGCACTGAAGCTTTCTTT,CASSLAVEGTEAFF
.,.,TRBV27,TRBJ1-6,TGTGCCAGCACCATAAGGGGGGGGAAGCCCTATAATTCACCCCTCCACTTT,CASTIRGGKPYNSPLHF
.,.,TRBV2,TRBJ2-1,TGTGCCAGCATCCTAAGTGAGCAGTTCTTC,CASILSEQFF
.,.,TRBV5-4,TRBJ2-5,TGTGCCAGCAGCTTGGCGAGTACCCAAGAGACCCAGTACTTC,CASSLASTQETQYF
TRBD1,.,TRBV23-1,TRBJ2-3,TGCGCCAGCAGTCACTTGAACAGGGGGCGCGAAGATACGCAGTATTTT,CASSHLNRGREDTQYF
TRBD1,.,TRBV27,TRBJ2-7,TGTGCCAGCAGAAATTATAGGGACAGCTTCACCTACGAGCAGTACTTC,CASRNYRDSFTYEQYF
TRBD1,.,TRBV6-2/TRBV6-3,TRBJ2-1,TGTGCCAGCAGCCCTGACAGGGTCAATGAGCAGTTCTTC,CASSPDRVNEQFF
.,.,TRBV11-2,TRBJ2-5,TGTGCCAGCAGCTTAGATCTAGCGGAGACCCAGTACTTC,CASSLDLAETQYF
.,.,TRBV18,TRBJ2-5,TGTGCCAGCTCACCACCGAACGGGGAAGAGACCCAGTACTTC,CASSPPNGEETQYF
.,.,TRBV11-3,TRBJ2-3,TGTGCCAGCAGCCCTCGGGACTCACGACCAGATACGCAGTATTTT,CASSPRDSRPDTQYF
TRBD2,.,TRBV25-1,TRBJ2-1,TGTGCCAGCAGTGAGTCCCCCCTAGCGGGACCGATCAATGAGCAGTTCTTC,CASSESPLAGPINEQFF
TRBD2,.,TRBV29-1,TRBJ2-2,TGCAGCGTTGAAGATCGCGAGCGGGAGCTCTCCGGGGAGCTGTTTTTT,CSVEDRERELSGELFF
TRBD2,.,TRBV19,TRBJ2-1,TGTGCCAGTAGTTCCAGCGGGGGGGCAGGTCTAGTCTACAATGAGCAGTTCTTC,CASSSSGGAGLVYNEQFF
TRBD2,.,TRBV24-1,TRBJ2-1,TGTGCCACCAGTGTCCCGGGGGGCTCCTACAATGAGCAGTTCTTC,CATSVPGGSYNEQFF
.,.,TRBV19,TRBJ1-2,TGTGCCGGCCGGGACACCCGAAGCCCTTACCTTAACTATGGCTACACCTTC,CAGRDTRSPYLNYGYTF
TRBD1,.,TRBV9,TRBJ2-1,TGTGCCAGCAGCACAGGGGGCCGGAATGAGCAGTTCTTC,CASSTGGRNEQFF
.,.,TRBV5-6,TRBJ2-3,TGTGCCAGCAGCTCGGACTGGTACACAGATACGCAGTATTTT,CASSSDWYTDTQYF
TRBD2,.,TRBV3-1/TRBV3-2,TRBJ2-1,TGTGCCAGCAGCCTTGCGGGGGGATCGGGGAATGAGCAGTTCTTC,CASSLAGGSGNEQFF
TRBD1,.,TRBV7-9,TRBJ2-7,TGTGCCAGCAGCGTCCGGGACAGGGAACCCTACGAGCAGTACTTC,CASSVRDREPYEQYF
TRBD1,.,TRBV5-1,TRBJ1-4,TGCGCCAGCAGCTCTTCAGGACAGGACGAAAAACTGTTTTTT,CASSSSGQDEKLFF
.,.,TRBV19,TRBJ1-2,TGTGCCAGTAGCCCCAGACAGGTCCCCATATACACCTTC,CASSPRQVPIYTF
.,.,TRBV7-9,TRBJ2-3,TGTGCCAGCAGCTTTGGGCCAACCACAGATACGCAGTATTTT,CASSFGPTTDTQYF